The clone carrying this T cell receptor (beta chain) showed up just once. What it binds is not known. This record comes from a study of graft-versus-host responses after intestinal transplantation. Study conclusions and caveats: Researchers found peak circulating GvH clone levels linked to early post-transplant HvG declines.

V was pared by 7 bases and J by 3 bases, with 21 bases between. CDR3 size: 16 residues. Per the germline V gene, CDR1 is LNHDA and CDR2 is SQIVND (reference sequence). Using immunoSEQ multiplex PCR, the repertoire was profiled, and TCRdb retains in-frame clones only, with some absent. This repertoire shows about 83,000 clones, roughly nine tenths found once; its top ten account for around 0.35%. The rearrangement uses TRBV19 and TRBJ1-2, with D possibly TRBD1 on 6 matching bases. The input for sequencing was unstimulated CD4+ T cells sorted from spleen or lymph node cells, taken before intestinal transplant. The clonotype originates from a human donor who received an intestinal transplant. In nucleotides, the CDR3 is TGTGCCAGTAATGTCGCACCGGGCAGGGGCTACTATGGCTACACCTTC. It specifies CASNVAPGRGYYGYTF.